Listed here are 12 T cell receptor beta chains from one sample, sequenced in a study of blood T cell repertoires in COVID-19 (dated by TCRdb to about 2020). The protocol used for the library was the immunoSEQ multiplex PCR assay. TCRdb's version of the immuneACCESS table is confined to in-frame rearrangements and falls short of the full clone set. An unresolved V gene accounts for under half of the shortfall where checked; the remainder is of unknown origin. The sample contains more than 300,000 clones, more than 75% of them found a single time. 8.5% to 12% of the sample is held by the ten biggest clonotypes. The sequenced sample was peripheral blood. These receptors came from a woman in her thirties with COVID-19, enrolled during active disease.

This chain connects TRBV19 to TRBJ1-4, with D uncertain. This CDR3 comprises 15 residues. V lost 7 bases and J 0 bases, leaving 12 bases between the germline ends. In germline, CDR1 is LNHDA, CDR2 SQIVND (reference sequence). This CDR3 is CASTQAGATNEKLFF. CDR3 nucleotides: TGTGCCAGTACGCAAGCCGGGGCAACTAATGAAAAACTGTTTTTT.

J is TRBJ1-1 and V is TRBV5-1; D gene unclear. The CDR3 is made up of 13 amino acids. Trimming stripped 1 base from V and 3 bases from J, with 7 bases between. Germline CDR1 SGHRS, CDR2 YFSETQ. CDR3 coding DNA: TGCGCCAGCAGCTTGTTCGGAGACACTGAAGCTTTCTTT. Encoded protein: CASSLFGDTEAFF.

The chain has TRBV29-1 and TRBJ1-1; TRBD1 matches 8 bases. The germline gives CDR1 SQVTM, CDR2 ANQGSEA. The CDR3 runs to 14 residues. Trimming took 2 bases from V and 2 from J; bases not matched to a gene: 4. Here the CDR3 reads CSVERGTGNTEAFF. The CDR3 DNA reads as TGCAGCGTTGAAAGGGGGACAGGTAACACTGAAGCTTTCTTT.

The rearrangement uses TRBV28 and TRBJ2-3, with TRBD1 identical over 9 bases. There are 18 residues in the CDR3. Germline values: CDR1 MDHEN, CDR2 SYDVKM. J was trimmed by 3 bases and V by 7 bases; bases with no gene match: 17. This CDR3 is CASNGSGQGFGVTDTQYF. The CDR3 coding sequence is TGTGCCAGCAATGGCTCGGGACAGGGCTTCGGTGTAACAGATACGCAGTATTTT.

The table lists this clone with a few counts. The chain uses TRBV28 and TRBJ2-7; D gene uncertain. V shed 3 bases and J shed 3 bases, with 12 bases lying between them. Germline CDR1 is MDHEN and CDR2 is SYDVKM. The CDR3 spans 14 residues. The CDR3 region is CASSFAQVIYEQYF. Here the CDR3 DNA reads TGTGCCAGCAGTTTTGCCCAGGTTATCTACGAGCAGTACTTC.

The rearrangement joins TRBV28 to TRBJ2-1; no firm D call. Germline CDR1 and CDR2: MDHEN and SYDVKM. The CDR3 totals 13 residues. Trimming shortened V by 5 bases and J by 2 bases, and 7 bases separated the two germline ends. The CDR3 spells CASSPPAYNEQFF. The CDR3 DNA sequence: TGTGCCAGCAGTCCCCCGGCCTACAATGAGCAGTTCTTC.

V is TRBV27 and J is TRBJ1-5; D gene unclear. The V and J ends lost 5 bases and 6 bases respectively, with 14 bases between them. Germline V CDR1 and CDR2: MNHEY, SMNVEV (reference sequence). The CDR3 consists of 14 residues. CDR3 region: CASSLFGRRQPQHF. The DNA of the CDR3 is TGTGCCAGCAGTCTTTTCGGCAGGCGTCAGCCCCAGCATTTT.

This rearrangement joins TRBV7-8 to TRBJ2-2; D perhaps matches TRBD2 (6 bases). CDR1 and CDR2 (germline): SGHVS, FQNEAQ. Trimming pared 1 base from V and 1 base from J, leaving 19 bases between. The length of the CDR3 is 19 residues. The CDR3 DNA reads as TGTGCCAGCAGCTTAGAGCGGAGGGCCCGATCGGTGAACACCGGGGAGCTGTTTTTT. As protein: CASSLERRARSVNTGELFF.

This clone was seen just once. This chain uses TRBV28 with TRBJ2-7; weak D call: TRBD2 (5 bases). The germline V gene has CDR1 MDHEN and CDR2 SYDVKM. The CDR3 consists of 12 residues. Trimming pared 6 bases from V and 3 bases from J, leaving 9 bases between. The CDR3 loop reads CASRIRDYEQYF. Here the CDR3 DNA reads TGTGCCAGCAGGATCCGGGACTACGAGCAGTACTTC.

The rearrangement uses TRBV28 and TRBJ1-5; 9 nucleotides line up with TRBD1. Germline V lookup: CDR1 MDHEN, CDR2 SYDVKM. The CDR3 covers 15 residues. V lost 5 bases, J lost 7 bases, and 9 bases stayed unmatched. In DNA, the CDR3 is TGTGCCAGCAGTACCGGGACAGGGTATTACCAGCCCCAGCATTTT. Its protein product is CASSTGTGYYQPQHF. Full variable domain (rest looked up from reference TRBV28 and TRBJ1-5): DVKVTQSSRYLVKRTGEKVFLECVQDMDHENMFWYRQDPGLGLRLIYFSYDVKMKEKGDIPEGYSVSREKKERFSLILESASTNQTSMYLCASSTGTGYYQPQHFGDGTRLSIL.

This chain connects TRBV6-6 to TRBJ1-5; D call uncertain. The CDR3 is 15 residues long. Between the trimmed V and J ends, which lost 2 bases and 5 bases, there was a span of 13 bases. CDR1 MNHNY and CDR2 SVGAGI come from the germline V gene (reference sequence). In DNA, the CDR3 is TGTGCCAGCAGTTACGAGGGAAATGGCGATCAGCCCCAGCATTTT. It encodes CASSYEGNGDQPQHF.

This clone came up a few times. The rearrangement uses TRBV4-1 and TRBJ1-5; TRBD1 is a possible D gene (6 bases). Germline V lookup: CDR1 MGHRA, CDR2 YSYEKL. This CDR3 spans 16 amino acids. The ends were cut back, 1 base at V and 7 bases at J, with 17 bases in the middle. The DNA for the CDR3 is TGCGCCAGCAGCCAAGCCTCCGTTCAGGGGATCCAGCCCCAGCATTTT. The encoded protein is CASSQASVQGIQPQHF.